Listed below are T cell receptor beta chains from one sample, sequenced in a study of cytomegalovirus exposure and HLA in healthy donors. Sequencing was performed with immunoSEQ multiplex PCR; in TCRdb, only in-frame clones are kept and a portion is missing. The profile shows roughly 180,000 clones, around 75% of them singletons. The sample consisted of PBMCs. All receptors derive from a female donor in good health and CMV-seronegative. CDR3s include the opening cysteine and the closing phenylalanine or tryptophan. The D gene is left open where the match is weak. Some rows mark clone size as missing; the rest say once, few, many or name a class of expanded clone.

>TRBJ1-4|few|TRBV10-3|NA
CAISSTGNGNLEKLFF
TGTGCCATCAGTTCCACCGGGAACGGGAACCTCGAAAAACTGTTTTTT
>TRBJ2-7|NA|TRBV5-1|TRBD1
CASSFSDRGVYEQYF
TGCGCCAGCAGCTTTTCTGACAGGGGAGTCTACGAGCAGTACTTC
>TRBJ2-3|NA|TRBV28|NA
CASSGLGMVDTQYF
TGTGCCAGCAGTGGGCTTGGTATGGTAGATACGCAGTATTTT
>TRBJ1-4|NA|TRBV7-8|NA
CASSLVAREGANEKLFF
TGTGCCAGCAGCTTAGTGGCGAGGGAGGGGGCTAATGAAAAACTGTTTTTT
>TRBJ2-1|few|TRBV30|NA
CAWSELGVEQFF
TGTGCCTGGAGCGAGCTAGGGGTTGAGCAGTTCTTC
>TRBJ1-1|NA|TRBV7-3|NA
CASSLQMNTEAFF
TGTGCCAGCAGCTTACAGATGAACACTGAAGCTTTCTTT
>TRBJ2-1|NA|TRBV10-3|TRBD1
CATQPQGAGYNEQFF
TGTGCCACCCAACCACAGGGGGCAGGCTACAATGAGCAGTTCTTC
>TRBJ2-3|once|TRBV19|NA
CASSIDKVVGGQYF
TGTGCCAGTAGTATAGATAAAGTAGTCGGGGGGCAGTATTTT
>TRBJ2-3|few|TRBV5-1|NA
CASSLGQGGGTDTQYF
TGCGCCAGCAGCTTGGGGCAGGGGGGAGGCACAGATACGCAGTATTTT
>TRBJ2-7|NA|TRBV27|TRBD1
CASSPGTGGKYEQYF
TGTGCCAGCAGTCCCGGGACAGGGGGCAAATACGAGCAGTACTTC
>TRBJ2-1|few|TRBV25-1|NA
CASSELDHEQFF
TGTGCCAGCAGTGAGCTAGACCATGAGCAGTTCTTC
>TRBJ2-7|NA|TRBV14|TRBD2
CASSLIAGLAGTYEQYF
TGTGCCAGCAGCCTAATAGCCGGACTAGCGGGAACCTACGAGCAGTACTTC
>TRBJ1-3|NA|TRBV7-2|NA
CASSLGRMGIGNTIYF
TGTGCCAGCAGTCTGGGGCGTATGGGTATTGGGAACACCATATATTTT
>TRBJ1-4|NA|TRBV30|NA
CAWRRTDDPVTNEKLFF
TGTGCCTGGAGGAGGACAGATGACCCTGTCACTAATGAAAAACTGTTTTTT
>TRBJ2-5|NA|TRBV6-5|NA
CASRSSTETQYF
TGTGCCAGCAGGAGCTCCACGGAGACCCAGTACTTC
>TRBJ2-5|few|TRBV6-5|NA
CASSSVSRGETQYF
TGTGCCAGCAGTTCTGTAAGCAGGGGAGAGACCCAGTACTTC
>TRBJ2-5|NA|TRBV11-2|NA
CASSNFRVSEETQYF
TGTGCCAGCAGTAACTTCAGGGTCTCGGAAGAGACCCAGTACTTC
>TRBJ1-5|NA|TRBV30|NA
CAWSVTSGKNQPQHF
TGTGCCTGGAGTGTGACCTCGGGGAAGAATCAGCCCCAGCATTTT
>TRBJ2-5|NA|TRBV11-2|NA
CASSLIVGGRDETQYF
TGTGCCAGCAGCTTAATCGTCGGGGGGCGCGATGAGACCCAGTACTTC
>TRBJ1-1|NA|TRBV2|NA
CASSANREVTEAFF
TGTGCCAGCAGTGCAAACCGGGAGGTCACTGAAGCTTTCTTT
>TRBJ2-3|NA|TRBV4-1|NA
CASSQARVDTQYF
TGCGCCAGCAGCCAAGCTCGCGTAGATACGCAGTATTTT
>TRBJ2-2|NA|TRBV11-2|TRBD2
CASSFDTSGGALSGELFF
TGTGCCAGCAGCTTTGATACTAGCGGGGGGGCCTTATCGGGGGAGCTGTTTTTT
>TRBJ1-5|NA|TRBV30|TRBD1
CAWSEPDREVQPQHF
TGTGCCTGGAGCGAGCCGGACAGGGAGGTACAGCCCCAGCATTTT
>TRBJ1-2|NA|TRBV30|NA
CACSKPDSVYGYTF
TGTGCCTGCTCAAAGCCAGACTCCGTCTATGGCTACACCTTC
>TRBJ2-1|NA|TRBV7-2|NA
CASSLGLRGSYNEQFF
TGTGCCAGCAGCTTAGGACTCAGAGGCTCCTACAATGAGCAGTTCTTC
>TRBJ1-2|few|TRBV5-6|TRBD1
CASSWGTGDGYTF
TGTGCCAGCAGCTGGGGGACAGGGGATGGCTACACCTTC
>TRBJ1-2|few|TRBV2|TRBD1
CASMPPGTGDYGYTF
TGTGCCAGCATGCCACCCGGGACAGGGGACTATGGCTACACCTTC
>TRBJ1-3|NA|TRBV7-8|TRBD1
CASSLVQGPISSGNTIYF
TGTGCCAGCAGCTTAGTACAGGGGCCTATCTCCTCTGGAAACACCATATATTTT
>TRBJ2-6|few|TRBV4-3|NA
CASSQDTGSGANVLTF
TGCGCCAGCAGCCAAGATACCGGCTCTGGGGCCAACGTCCTGACTTTC
>TRBJ2-1|NA|TRBV13|TRBD2
CASSPGRENEQFF
TGTGCCAGCAGCCCGGGGCGGGAGAATGAGCAGTTCTTC
>TRBJ2-1|few|TRBV5-1|NA
CASSLVQQGDEQFF
TGCGCCAGCAGCTTGGTCCAACAGGGCGATGAGCAGTTCTTC
>TRBJ1-2|NA|TRBV7-9|NA
CASSLLAGDGYTF
TGTGCCAGCAGCTTATTAGCCGGGGATGGCTACACCTTC
>TRBJ2-2|few|TRBV11-2|TRBD2
CASSLRSGGVTGELFF
TGTGCCAGCAGCTTAAGGTCCGGGGGGGTCACCGGGGAGCTGTTTTTT
>TRBJ2-7|NA|TRBV5-1|TRBD2
CASSLGTSGASEQYF
TGCGCCAGCAGCTTAGGGACTAGCGGGGCGAGCGAGCAGTACTTC
>TRBJ1-1|few|TRBV2|NA
CASSEGQGNTEAFF
TGTGCCAGCAGTGAAGGTCAGGGTAACACTGAAGCTTTCTTT
>TRBJ2-7|NA|TRBV5-1|TRBD1
CASSLGQGSEQYF
TGCGCCAGCAGCTTAGGACAGGGTAGCGAGCAGTACTTC
>TRBJ1-2|NA|TRBV20-1|NA
CSATDTRNTF
TGCAGTGCTACTGACACTCGCAACACCTTC
>TRBJ1-2|NA|TRBV19|NA
CASSVASYGYTF
TGTGCCAGTAGTGTAGCGAGCTATGGCTACACCTTC
>TRBJ2-2|NA|TRBV4-3|TRBD1
CASSQDPQGDTGELFF
TGCGCCAGCAGCCAAGATCCCCAGGGGGACACCGGGGAGCTGTTTTTT
>TRBJ2-5|NA|TRBV4-1|TRBD1
CASSLRTGQETQYF
TGCGCCAGCAGCCTACGGACAGGGCAAGAGACCCAGTACTTC
>TRBJ1-1|NA|TRBV4-2|NA
CASSQGATANEAFF
TGTGCCAGCAGCCAAGGCGCTACAGCAAATGAAGCTTTCTTT
>TRBJ2-3|NA|TRBV11-2|NA
CASSFIRVGTDTQYF
TGTGCCAGCAGCTTTATCCGGGTCGGCACAGATACGCAGTATTTT
>TRBJ1-3|NA|TRBV30|TRBD1
CAWSGVRGLRNTIYF
TGTGCCTGGAGTGGGGTCAGGGGGCTTAGAAACACCATATATTTT
>TRBJ2-3|NA|TRBV29-1|TRBD2
CSLKGGSGRSPDTQYF
TGCAGCCTAAAGGGTGGAAGCGGGAGAAGTCCAGATACGCAGTATTTT
>TRBJ2-1|NA|TRBV11-3|NA
CAGSLTTGLVEQFF
TGTGCCGGCAGCTTAACCACAGGGTTAGTTGAGCAGTTCTTC
>TRBJ2-5|NA|TRBV6-1|TRBD2
CASLYGGGAKTQYF
TGTGCCAGCCTTTACGGCGGGGGGGCGAAGACCCAGTACTTC
>TRBJ1-5|NA|TRBV6-1|NA
CASTGGASQPQHF
TGTGCCAGCACGGGAGGGGCGAGTCAGCCCCAGCATTTT
>TRBJ2-7|NA|TRBV28|NA
CASSFPGGTYEQYF
TGTGCCAGCAGTTTCCCCGGAGGCACCTACGAGCAGTACTTC
>TRBJ2-2|NA|TRBV9|TRBD1
CASSVQGVDGELFF
TGTGCCAGCAGCGTCCAGGGGGTCGACGGGGAGCTGTTTTTT
>TRBJ1-1|NA|TRBV28|NA
CASSPLDPGGEAFF
TGTGCCAGCAGTCCCCTGGACCCCGGGGGGGAAGCTTTCTTT
>TRBJ2-1|NA|TRBV7-2|NA
CASSLRGLGPEQFF
TGTGCCAGCAGCTTACGGGGGTTGGGACCCGAGCAGTTCTTC
>TRBJ1-2|NA|TRBV5-1|NA
CASSLATGPPNYGYTF
TGCGCCAGCAGCTTGGCGACAGGCCCCCCTAACTATGGCTACACCTTC